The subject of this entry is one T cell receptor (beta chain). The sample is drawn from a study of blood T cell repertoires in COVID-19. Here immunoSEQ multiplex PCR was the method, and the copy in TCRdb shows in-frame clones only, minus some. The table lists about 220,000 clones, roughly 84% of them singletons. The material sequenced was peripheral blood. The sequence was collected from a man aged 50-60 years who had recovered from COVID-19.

The CDR3 loop reads CASSLKPILAGGPTYEQYF. CDR3 in DNA: TGTGCCAGCAGCTTAAAACCCATTTTAGCGGGAGGGCCCACCTACGAGCAGTACTTC. The genes are TRBV7-2 and TRBJ2-7; 11 nucleotides agree with TRBD2. The length of the CDR3 is 19 residues. Germline assignment: CDR1 SGHTA and CDR2 FQGNSA. Trimming cost V 2 bases and J 2 bases; bases outside gene matches: 14.